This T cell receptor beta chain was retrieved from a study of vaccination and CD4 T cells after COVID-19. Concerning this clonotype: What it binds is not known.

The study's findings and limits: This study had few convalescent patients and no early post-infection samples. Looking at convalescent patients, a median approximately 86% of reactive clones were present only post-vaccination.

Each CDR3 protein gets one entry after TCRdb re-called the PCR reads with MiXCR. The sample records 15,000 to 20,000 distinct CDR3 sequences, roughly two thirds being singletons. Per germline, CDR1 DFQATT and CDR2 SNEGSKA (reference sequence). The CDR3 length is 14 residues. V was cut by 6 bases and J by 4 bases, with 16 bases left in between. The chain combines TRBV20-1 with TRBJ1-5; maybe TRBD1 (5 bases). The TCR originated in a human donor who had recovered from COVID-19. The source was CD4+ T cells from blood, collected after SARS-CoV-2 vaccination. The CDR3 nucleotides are TGCAGTGCGACAACATCAGGGCAAAATCAGCCCCAGCATTTT. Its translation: CSATTSGQNQPQHF.